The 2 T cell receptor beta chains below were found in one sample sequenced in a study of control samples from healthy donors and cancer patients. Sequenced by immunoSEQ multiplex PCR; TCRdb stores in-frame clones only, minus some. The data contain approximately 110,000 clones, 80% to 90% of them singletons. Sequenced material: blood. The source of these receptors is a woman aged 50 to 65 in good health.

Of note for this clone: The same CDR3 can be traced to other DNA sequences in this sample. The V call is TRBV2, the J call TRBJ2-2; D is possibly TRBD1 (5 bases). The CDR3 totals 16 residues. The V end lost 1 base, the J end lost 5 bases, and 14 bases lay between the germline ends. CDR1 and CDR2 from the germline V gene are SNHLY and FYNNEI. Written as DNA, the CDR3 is TGTGCCAGCAGTGAAGTCAGGGAATGGGGTACCGGGGAGCTGTTTTTT. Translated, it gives CASSEVREWGTGELFF.

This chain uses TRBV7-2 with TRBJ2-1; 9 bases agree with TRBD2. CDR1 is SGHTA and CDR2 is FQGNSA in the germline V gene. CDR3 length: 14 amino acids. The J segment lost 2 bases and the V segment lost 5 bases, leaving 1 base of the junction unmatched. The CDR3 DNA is TGTGCCAGCAGCGGCGGGGGGGCCTACAATGAGCAGTTCTTC. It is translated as CASSGGGAYNEQFF.